This TCR beta chain stems from a study of response to subunit inactivated influenza vaccine. General study findings and limits: A suggestion made by the authors is that each seasonal influenza vaccination recruits few new T cells.

TCRdb re-derived calls from the RT-PCR reads in MiXCR, one entry per CDR3 protein. Of about 520,000 distinct CDR3 sequences detected, over 25% appear once; the ten largest clones hold less than 2.5%. This clonotype was observed a few times. Its antigen is as yet unknown. The CDR3 consists of 16 residues. V lost 4 bases, J lost 4 bases, and 8 bases stayed unmatched. This TCR was sampled from a man aged 50 or older who received an inactivated influenza vaccine. The source material was CD4+ T cells sorted from PBMCs, sampled more than 4 days after vaccination. This rearrangement joins TRBV12-3 or TRBV12-4 to TRBJ2-7; 12 nucleotides line up with TRBD2. This CDR3 reads CASSSRLAGDRYEQYF. CDR3 in DNA: TGTGCCAGCAGTTCCCGACTAGCGGGAGATCGATACGAGCAGTACTTC.